These 23 T cell receptor beta chains originate from one sample sequenced in a study of cytomegalovirus exposure and HLA in healthy donors. Clones were sequenced by immunoSEQ multiplex PCR, and TCRdb holds only the in-frame ones, with some missing. The sample comprises 100,000 to 150,000 clones, about nine tenths of which are singletons, and approximately 1.5% rests with the top ten. Sequences were obtained from PBMCs. These receptors came from a man aged 30 to 45 in good health and CMV-seronegative.

The V and J genes are TRBV19 and TRBJ2-2; D is unresolved. The CDR3 totals 14 residues. V gave up 1 base and J gave up 2 bases, with 5 bases separating them. Germline CDR1 LNHDA, CDR2 SQIVND (reference sequence). The CDR3 loop reads CASSIAVNTGELFF. DNA of the CDR3: TGTGCCAGTAGTATAGCCGTTAACACCGGGGAGCTGTTTTTT.

The gene calls are TRBV4-1 and TRBJ2-2; 10 bases fit TRBD1. Germline values: CDR1 MGHRA, CDR2 YSYEKL. The CDR3 is made up of 15 amino acids. Germline trimming cut 2 bases from V and 5 bases from J; bases unmatched to any gene: 2. Here the CDR3 reads CASSQKGQGTGELFF. DNA for the CDR3: TGCGCCAGCAGCCAAAAGGGACAGGGGACCGGGGAGCTGTTTTTT.

The J gene is TRBJ1-1, the V gene TRBV7-3; D is possibly TRBD1 (5 bases). Trimming pared 8 bases from V and 4 bases from J, leaving 17 bases between. The CDR3 has 14 amino acids. CDR1 SGHTA and CDR2 FQGTGA come from the germline V gene. CDR3 protein: CASYRGGAPTEAFF. CDR3 nucleotide sequence: TGTGCCAGCTACCGCGGTGGGGCGCCCACTGAAGCTTTCTTT.

The CDR3 DNA reads as TGTGCCAGCTCCCCAGGGGGGTCGAACTCCTACAATGAGCAGTTCTTC. Its translation: CASSPGGSNSYNEQFF. The rearrangement joins TRBV18 to TRBJ2-1; a possible D gene is TRBD1 (7 bases). The CDR3 is made up of 16 amino acids. V lost 6 bases and J lost 0, with 15 bases in between. Germline V gives CDR1 KGHSH, CDR2 LQKENI.

V usage is TRBV2 and J usage is TRBJ2-2, with TRBD1 as a possible D gene (6 bases). The CDR3 contains 13 residues. V lost 7 bases and J lost 5, with 11 bases in between. CDR1 and CDR2 (germline): SNHLY, FYNNEI. The CDR3, as DNA: TGTGCCAGCACCATCGACAGGACCGGGGAGCTGTTTTTT. It is translated as CASTIDRTGELFF.

V usage is TRBV19 and J usage is TRBJ1-5, with D possibly matching TRBD1 (6 bases). V was clipped by 9 bases and J by 4 bases, with 13 bases between them. This CDR3 spans 13 amino acids. Germline V gene sequence: CDR1 LNHDA, CDR2 SQIVND (reference sequence). CDR3 DNA: TGTGCCAGCAGAGACAGGTTGAATCAGCCCCAGCATTTT. This translates into CASRDRLNQPQHF. Variable domain in full (rest from reference TRBV19 and TRBJ1-5): DGGITQSPKYLFRKEGQNVTLSCEQNLNHDAMYWYRQDPGQGLRLIYYSQIVNDFQKGDIAEGYSVSREKKESFPLTVTSAQKNPTAFYLCASRDRLNQPQHFGDGTRLSIL.

The chain joins TRBV5-5 to TRBJ2-1, with 7 bases that match TRBD1. CDR3 length: 12 residues. Germline V gives CDR1 SGHKS, CDR2 YYEKEE (reference sequence). The ends lost 0 bases at V and 13 bases at J; junction bases unmatched: 4. CDR3: CASSLGDSRQFF. The CDR3 DNA reads TGTGCCAGCAGCTTGGGGGACAGCCGACAGTTCTTC.

The CDR3 nucleotides are TGTGCCAGTATGCACCGGGGAGGTCACATTCAGTACTTC. It specifies CASMHRGGHIQYF. The chain couples TRBV19 to TRBJ2-4; D possibly corresponds to TRBD2 (6 bases). Germline assignment: CDR1 LNHDA and CDR2 SQIVND (reference sequence). The CDR3 sequence is 13 residues long. V was pared by 7 bases and J by 8 bases, with 15 bases between.

This CDR3 is CASSTRQGRNEQFF. Here the CDR3 DNA reads TGTGCCAGCAGCACGAGACAGGGGAGGAATGAGCAGTTCTTC. The chain couples TRBV6-6 to TRBJ2-1; 8 bases match TRBD1. V gave up 6 bases and J gave up 7 bases; unmatched junction bases: 8. Germline-derived CDR1 and CDR2 are MNHNY and SVGAGI (reference sequence). CDR3 length: 14 residues.

The V and J genes are TRBV5-3 and TRBJ1-2, with a weak D call TRBD1 (6 bases). TRBV5-3 is recorded as an ORF, its role being uncertain. Trimming cost V 1 base and J 1 base, with 11 bases left between them. CDR3 length: 15 amino acids. CDR3 in amino acids: CARSLSRQDNYGYTF. DNA for the CDR3: TGTGCCAGAAGCTTGAGTCGACAGGATAACTATGGCTACACCTTC.

This sequence joins TRBV5-1 and TRBJ1-3, with 8 positions matching TRBD1. CDR3 length: 14 amino acids. Trimming cost V 4 bases and J 3 bases; bases outside gene matches: 3. Germline CDR1 reads SGHRS; CDR2 reads YFSETQ. This chain's CDR3 is CASSTQGGGNTIYF. CDR3 coding DNA: TGCGCCAGCAGCACACAGGGGGGTGGAAACACCATATATTTT.

This clone has a single count. V gene TRBV10-3 combines with J gene TRBJ2-3, with 8 bases matching TRBD2. This CDR3 is built from 15 residues. Per the germline V gene, CDR1 is ENHRY and CDR2 is SYGVKD. Unmatched junction bases numbered 6, after V lost 6 bases and J lost 1 base. CDR3 protein: CAIRAIAGRTDTQYF. In nucleotides, the CDR3 is TGTGCCATCAGAGCCATAGCGGGGCGCACAGATACGCAGTATTTT.

The chain employs TRBV6-1 and TRBJ1-3; weak D call: TRBD1 (5 bases). This CDR3 has 15 amino acids. Trimming shortened V by 7 bases and J by 9 bases, and 22 bases separated the two germline ends. CDR1 and CDR2 from the germline V gene are MNHNS and SASEGT. CDR3 region: CASMGHLNQVGTIYF. CDR3 in DNA: TGTGCCAGCATGGGGCACCTGAATCAAGTTGGCACCATATATTTT.

This chain joins TRBV6-1 and TRBJ2-7; 9 nucleotides align to TRBD2. The junction had 11 bases not matched to a gene; V was cut back by 5 bases and J by 6 bases. Germline loops: CDR1 MNHNS, CDR2 SASEGT. The CDR3 runs 15 residues. The CDR3 nucleotides are TGTGCCAGCAGTAGAGAATTCCGGACTAGCGCCGAGCAGTACTTC. Its protein is CASSREFRTSAEQYF.

The chain couples TRBV27 to TRBJ2-2; possibly TRBD1 for D (6 bases). This CDR3 is built from 16 residues. The V end was cut by 1 base, the J end by 5 bases, with 14 bases between. Germline CDR1 MNHEY, CDR2 SMNVEV (reference sequence). The CDR3 is CASSLYLTGPTGELFF. Here the CDR3 DNA reads TGTGCCAGCAGTTTATACTTGACAGGACCTACCGGGGAGCTGTTTTTT.

The chain carries TRBV6-5 and TRBJ2-5, with 8 positions matching TRBD1. The CDR3 runs to 16 residues. Germline CDR1 is MNHEY and CDR2 is SVGAGI. V lost 0 bases and J lost 4; bases outside the gene matches: 7. This chain's CDR3 is CASSYSNQGAGETQYF. The CDR3 DNA follows: TGTGCCAGCAGTTACTCGAATCAGGGGGCGGGAGAGACCCAGTACTTC.

The V gene is TRBV9, the J gene TRBJ1-6; maybe TRBD1 (5 bases). CDR1 is SGDLS, CDR2 YYNGEE, per germline. Trimming removed 2 bases from V and 9 bases from J, with 6 bases in between. CDR3 length equals 12 residues. Here the CDR3 reads CASSVGGSPLHF. The CDR3 coding sequence is TGTGCCAGCAGCGTCGGGGGTTCACCCCTCCACTTT.

The CDR3 protein is CASGSPAVYEQYF. Here the CDR3 DNA reads TGTGCCAGCGGATCTCCGGCGGTGTACGAGCAGTACTTC. The chain has TRBV6-6 and TRBJ2-7; D call uncertain. Germline assignment: CDR1 MNHNY and CDR2 SVGAGI (reference sequence). V dropped 8 bases and J dropped 4 bases, with 15 bases sitting between them. The CDR3 is made up of 13 amino acids.

V is TRBV29-1 and J is TRBJ1-5; 7 bases agree with TRBD1. V was pared by 6 bases and J by 1 base, with 6 bases of the junction left unmatched. CDR1 is SQVTM, CDR2 ANQGSEA, per germline. The CDR3 is made up of 14 amino acids. The CDR3 region is CSVGTDLSNQPQHF. In nucleotides, the CDR3 is TGCAGCGTCGGGACAGATTTAAGCAATCAGCCCCAGCATTTT.

The rearrangement joins TRBV29-1 to TRBJ2-1; 8 positions agree with TRBD2. V shed 5 bases and J 3 bases; nucleotides not matched to a gene: 12. Germline CDR1 is SQVTM and CDR2 is ANQGSEA. The CDR3 is 16 residues long. CDR3 region: CSVRWREAKNYNEQFF. The CDR3 DNA follows: TGCAGCGTTCGGTGGCGGGAGGCAAAAAACTACAATGAGCAGTTCTTC.

This chain links TRBV25-1 with TRBJ2-2; possible D gene TRBD1, 6 bases. The germline V gene encodes CDR1 MGHDK and CDR2 SYGVNS. Trimming shortened V by 7 bases and J by 3 bases, and 12 bases separated the two germline ends. CDR3 length equals 14 residues. CDR3 loop: CASKSHRDTGELFF. In DNA, the CDR3 is TGTGCCAGCAAATCCCACAGGGACACCGGGGAGCTGTTTTTT. Filled out from reference TRBV25-1 and TRBJ2-2, the complete variable domain reads EADIYQTPRYLVIGTGKKITLECSQTMGHDKMYWYQQDPGMELHLIHYSYGVNSTEKGDLSSESTVSRIRTEHFPLTLESARPSHTSQYLCASKSHRDTGELFFGEGSRLTVL.

The chain recombines TRBV28 with TRBJ2-3; tentative D call: TRBD1 (5 bases). The CDR3 is made up of 13 amino acids. V was pared by 3 bases and J by 2 bases, with 6 bases between. Per the germline V gene, CDR1 is MDHEN and CDR2 is SYDVKM. DNA of the CDR3: TGTGCCAGCAGTTTGGACATCACAGATACGCAGTATTTT. It encodes CASSLDITDTQYF.

The rearrangement uses TRBV4-1 and TRBJ2-2; 12 bases are shared with TRBD2. CDR1 and CDR2 from the germline V gene are MGHRA and YSYEKL. V shed 3 bases, J shed 4 bases, and the junction held 3 bases outside the gene matches. This CDR3 contains 16 residues. CDR3 loop: CASSQELAGGTGELFF. CDR3 bases: TGCGCCAGCAGCCAGGAACTAGCGGGAGGCACCGGGGAGCTGTTTTTT.